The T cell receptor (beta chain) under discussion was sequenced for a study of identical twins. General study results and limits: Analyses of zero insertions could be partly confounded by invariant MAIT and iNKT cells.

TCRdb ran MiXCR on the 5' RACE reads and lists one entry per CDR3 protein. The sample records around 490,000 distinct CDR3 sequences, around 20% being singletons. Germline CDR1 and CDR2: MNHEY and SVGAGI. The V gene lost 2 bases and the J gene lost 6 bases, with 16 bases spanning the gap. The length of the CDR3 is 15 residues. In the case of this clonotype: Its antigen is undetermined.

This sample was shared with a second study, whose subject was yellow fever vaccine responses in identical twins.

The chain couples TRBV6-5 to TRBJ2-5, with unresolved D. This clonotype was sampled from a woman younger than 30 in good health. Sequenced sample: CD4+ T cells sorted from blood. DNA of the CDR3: TGTGCCAGCAGTTACGCGGCCTCTACGTCAAAGACCCAGTACTTC. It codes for CASSYAASTSKTQYF.